This is a list of T cell receptor beta chains from one sample in a study of shared clonotypes between healthy human individuals. Libraries were prepared by immunoSEQ multiplex PCR; TCRdb keeps only in-frame clonotypes and omits some of them. The table shows fewer than 3 million clones, with 85% to 95% occurring only once. The sample taken for sequencing was naive CD4+ T cells from PBMCs. The receptors shown here come from a young man in good health. Some clones in this sample may be carry-over from other donors' samples. Each CDR3 is given with its conserved first and last residue. The order of the fields is V gene, J gene, clone size, D gene, CDR3 protein, CDR3 DNA. The D gene is left open where the match is weak. Only some rows state a clone size, as once, few, many or a class for expanded clones.

>TRBV15|TRBJ2-3|NA|TRBD2
CATSRDGTSGRGRTDTQYF
TGTGCCACCAGCAGAGATGGGACTAGCGGGAGAGGGCGCACAGATACGCAGTATTTT
>TRBV28|TRBJ1-2|few|NA
CASNLSSGGYTF
TGTGCCAGCAACCTCTCGTCAGGGGGCTACACCTTC
>TRBV6-6|TRBJ1-5|few|NA
CASSYGTVQPQHF
TGTGCCAGCAGTTACGGGACGGTCCAGCCCCAGCATTTT
>TRBV30|TRBJ2-2|NA|NA
CAWSVVGAGELFF
TGTGCCTGGAGTGTGGTGGGAGCCGGGGAGCTGTTTTTT
>TRBV14|TRBJ2-1|NA|NA
CASTRQVPGEQFF
TGTGCCAGCACCAGACAGGTCCCCGGTGAGCAGTTCTTC
>TRBV7-2|TRBJ2-3|NA|TRBD2
CASSLTSGLGTDTQYF
TGTGCCAGCAGCTTAACTAGCGGGCTTGGGACAGATACGCAGTATTTT
>TRBV28|TRBJ1-1|NA|NA
CASSQIGGGNTEAFF
TGTGCCAGCAGCCAAATAGGGGGGGGGAACACTGAAGCTTTCTTT
>TRBV29-1|TRBJ2-7|NA|NA
CSVGGRASYEQYF
TGCAGCGTTGGCGGCAGGGCCTCCTACGAGCAGTACTTC
>TRBV11-3|TRBJ1-2|once|TRBD1
CARQEGGGRDGNTF
TGTGCCAGGCAAGAGGGAGGGGGCAGAGATGGCAACACCTTC
>TRBV5-4|TRBJ2-6|NA|NA
CASSFPGRPSSGANVLTF
TGTGCCAGCAGTTTCCCCGGTAGGCCCTCCTCTGGGGCCAACGTCCTGACTTTC
>TRBV11-2|TRBJ2-2|NA|NA
CASSGRLPGGGSAGELFF
TGTGCCAGCAGCGGCCGGTTGCCGGGAGGGGGCTCAGCCGGGGAGCTGTTTTTT
>TRBV4-2|TRBJ2-3|NA|TRBD2
CASSSSGGTDTQYF
TGTGCCAGCAGCTCTAGCGGCGGCACAGATACGCAGTATTTT
>TRBV27|TRBJ2-1|NA|NA
CASSLGVPTYNEQFF
TGTGCCAGCAGTTTAGGGGTCCCCACCTACAATGAGCAGTTCTTC
>TRBV7-2|TRBJ1-3|few|NA
CASSIGQYSGNTIYF
TGTGCCAGCAGCATTGGACAGTACTCTGGAAACACCATATATTTT
>TRBV6-5|TRBJ2-1|once|TRBD2
CASSRTSGAANEQFF
TGTGCCAGCAGTCGGACTAGCGGCGCAGCCAATGAGCAGTTCTTC